This T cell receptor beta chain was obtained from a study of T-cell reconstitution after alpha-beta-depleted transplantation in children. Unique molecular identifiers were incorporated when the TCRbeta library was constructed. Via MiXCR, TCRdb re-called the PCR reads, giving one row per CDR3 protein. The table has fewer than 750,000 distinct CDR3 sequences, 25% to 30% seen once. CDR3 length: 15 residues. The germline CDR1 and CDR2 sequences are KGHDR and SFDVKD. Whole-study results and caveats: Where alpha-beta T cells came from about two months after transplant was reportedly several hundred expanded graft clones. Most T-cell counts and diversity one year after the transplant came from T cells that were newly produced. Several patients had high TCRbeta diversity at day 60; it came from surviving recipient T cells and thymic progenitors.

A note on this clonotype: What it binds is not known. Its ends do not fully match the called genes, so a read error is possible.

The V gene is TRBV24-1, the J gene TRBJ1-2; TRBD1 might be the D (5 bases). The specimen comprised PBMCs, sampled before TCRalphabeta/CD19-depleted stem cell transplant. The source is a boy younger than two with Wiskott-Aldrich syndrome, due to receive a stem cell transplant. CDR3 region: CATSDSTVRTYSYTF. In DNA, the CDR3 is TGTGCCACCAGTGATTCGACAGTGAGGACCTATAGCTACACCTTC.